Included here is one T cell receptor beta chain sequence, with context. The antigen this receptor binds is unknown. Relative to the germline gene, one junction end is altered; a read error may explain this. TCRbeta CDR3 regions were amplified from genomic DNA by means of the immunoSEQ Assay, a bias-controlled multiplex PCR. The authors' pipeline ran thus. Nucleated cell counts per sample were estimated from amplification of reference gene primers within the assay. To quantify the absolute abundance of each unique TCRbeta CDR3 rearrangement, sequence reads were collapsed and filtered. Productive Simpson clonality was computed per sample as the square root of Simpson's diversity index over productive rearrangements. TCRdb took this table from immuneACCESS and kept in-frame rearrangements with V and J called. Such tables lack part of the clones; where checked against another copy, unresolved V genes explain under half of the gap, and the rest is unexplained. Clone size and the V and J calls come from that table; the DNA yielded D and trimming. The sample yields about 270,000 clones; 85% to 90% were counted once. Clones ranked in the top ten supply 4.1% of the sample.

This sample is drawn from a study of blood T cell repertoires in COVID-19 (TCRdb year 2020). About the study as a whole: Samples covering the acute and convalescent phases of COVID-19 were provided by collaborators in the United States, Italy and Spain. The prospective study material was composed of cDNA or gDNA derived from T cells, B-cell-depleted T cells, or PBMCs. The dataset comprised deeply sampled blood TCRbeta repertoires from subjects exposed to, actively infected with, or recovered from COVID-19. The repertoires were made available in a free public database intended to serve as a resource for research on the immune response to SARS-CoV-2. The samples were drawn from two sources: the first 160 participants of the ongoing ImmuneRACE study, and some 1,300 subjects contributed by 6 global collaborators. The sample metadata nearly always contained a de-identified subject ID, COVID-19 status, age in years and sex. Where HLA class I and class II types were available, the types were taken from metadata supplied by the sample provider, not from assay-based typing.

Participants in the prospective study were aged 18 to 89 years, lived in 24 United States geographic areas, and enrolled through a virtual design. In the prospective study, cohorts were assigned on the basis of participant-reported clinical history obtained from a screening survey and a study questionnaire. In the prospective study, whole blood, serum and a nasopharyngeal or oropharyngeal swab were collected from each participant by mobile phlebotomists. Over an approximately 2-month period, participants in the prospective study had the option of providing additional blood draws and questionnaires. Before DNA extraction, blood samples from the prospective study were shipped at room temperature or frozen. The CDR3, cysteine through phenylalanine, is 13 amino acids long. The CDR3 DNA has 39 bases and is translated from base 1. The germline V gene gives CDR1 as MNHNS and CDR2 as SASEGT. The study at large found these results: The quantity of clinical and demographic metadata differed by source and by participant and was supplied without curation.

The source material was PBMCs or T cells enriched from blood (not recorded which). The chain is assembled from TRBV6-1 and TRBJ1-1, with the D gene uncertain. This TCR was recovered from a woman aged 25 to 39 with acute COVID-19. The CDR3 corresponds to CASREDKNTEAFF. The DNA is TGTGCCAGCAGGGAAGACAAGAACACTGAAGCTTTCTTT.